These 15 T cell receptor beta chains were all obtained from the same sample, sequenced in a study of T cell changes during pregnancy in multiple sclerosis. Sequencing used immunoSEQ multiplex PCR; TCRdb keeps in-frame clones, though not all of them. The sample includes more than 40,000 clones, nearly 90% seen only once; the top ten take more than 0.6%. The input for sequencing was CD4+ T cells from peripheral blood mononuclear cells, taken in the first trimester of pregnancy. These receptors originate from a female donor with multiple sclerosis, enrolled in a pregnancy study.

The chain carries TRBV6-5 and TRBJ1-2, with a tentative D call TRBD1 (6 bases). The CDR3 totals 15 residues. V gave up 2 bases and J gave up 2 bases, with 12 bases separating them. The V gene's germline CDR1 is MNHEY and CDR2 SVGAGI. The CDR3 loop is CASSYGGGGNYGYTF. The DNA for the CDR3 is TGTGCCAGCAGTTACGGCGGGGGCGGCAACTATGGCTACACCTTC.

The V call is TRBV6-5, the J call TRBJ2-3; 7 bases align to TRBD2. The CDR3 has 15 amino acids. Germline trimming cut 4 bases from V and 1 base from J; bases unmatched to any gene: 5. Germline loops: CDR1 MNHEY, CDR2 SVGAGI. Here the CDR3 reads CASSSQAGGTDTQYF. CDR3 nucleotide sequence: TGTGCCAGCAGTTCCCAGGCGGGAGGCACAGATACGCAGTATTTT.

The rearrangement links TRBV7-8 to TRBJ2-3; 10 bases are a match to TRBD2. CDR3 length: 16 amino acids. Looked up from germline, CDR1 is SGHVS and CDR2 is FQNEAQ. Trimming removed 5 bases from V and 4 bases from J; junction bases left unmatched: 9. CDR3: CASSPPSGRVPDTQYF. In DNA, the CDR3 is TGTGCCAGCAGCCCCCCCAGCGGGAGGGTGCCAGATACGCAGTATTTT.

This chain links TRBV2 with TRBJ2-1, with TRBD2 identical over 7 bases. CDR3 length equals 16 residues. V lost 1 base and J lost 4; bases outside the gene matches: 7. Per the germline V gene, CDR1 is SNHLY and CDR2 is FYNNEI. CDR3 bases: TGTGCCAGCAGTGAAGACGCGGGAGAGATTTACAATGAGCAGTTCTTC. This sequence encodes CASSEDAGEIYNEQFF.

The V gene is TRBV19, the J gene TRBJ1-2, with a weak D call TRBD1 (6 bases). This CDR3 has 15 amino acids. Between the trimmed V and J ends, which lost 5 bases and 3 bases, there was a span of 16 bases. In germline, CDR1 is LNHDA, CDR2 SQIVND (reference sequence). The CDR3 spells CASSPSRGAHYGYTF. The CDR3 bases are TGTGCCAGTAGTCCGTCGCGGGGGGCCCACTATGGCTACACCTTC.

This chain joins TRBV6-5 and TRBJ2-1; TRBD2 matches at 7 bases. The CDR3 is 14 residues long. Germline CDR1 and CDR2: MNHEY and SVGAGI. The J segment lost 4 bases and the V segment lost 6 bases, leaving 6 bases of the junction unmatched. In nucleotides, the CDR3 is TGTGCCAGCAGCCAAAGCGGGGATTACAATGAGCAGTTCTTC. Translation: CASSQSGDYNEQFF.

This clone was counted a single time. This chain connects TRBV28 to TRBJ1-5, with D possibly matching TRBD1 (6 bases). The CDR3 runs 15 residues. Germline CDR1 and CDR2: MDHEN and SYDVKM. Trimming cost V 3 bases and J 4 bases, with 13 bases left between them. This CDR3 reads CASSLGGGGNQPQHF. CDR3 DNA sequence: TGTGCCAGCAGTTTGGGGGGGGGCGGGAATCAGCCCCAGCATTTT.

The chain recombines TRBV27 with TRBJ2-3, with unresolved D. Trimming took 5 bases from V and 0 from J, leaving 12 bases between them. CDR1 is MNHEY and CDR2 is SMNVEV in the germline V gene (reference sequence). The CDR3 totals 15 residues. The CDR3 spells CASSRKSGSTDTQYF. The CDR3 DNA follows: TGTGCCAGCAGTCGTAAATCGGGTAGCACAGATACGCAGTATTTT.

Worth noting for this clone: Additional DNA sequences in this sample encode the identical CDR3. V gene TRBV5-1 combines with J gene TRBJ2-5; tentatively, D is TRBD2 (6 bases). V was clipped by 3 bases and J by 3 bases, with 12 bases between them. This CDR3 is 14 amino acids long. CDR1 SGHRS and CDR2 YFSETQ come from the germline V gene. CDR3 protein: CASSSGGGEETQYF. CDR3 in DNA: TGCGCCAGCAGCTCTGGGGGAGGAGAAGAGACCCAGTACTTC.

The V and J genes are TRBV9 and TRBJ2-2; 7 nucleotides line up with TRBD1. The CDR3 is made up of 15 amino acids. Unmatched junction bases numbered 1, after V lost 2 bases and J lost 0 bases. CDR1 and CDR2 (germline): SGDLS, YYNGEE. The CDR3 reads CASSVTGANTGELFF. CDR3 nucleotides: TGTGCCAGCAGCGTTACAGGGGCGAACACCGGGGAGCTGTTTTTT.

This rearrangement joins TRBV7-2 to TRBJ1-1; 9 nucleotides agree with TRBD1. V was pared by 1 base and J by 6 bases, with 3 bases of the junction left unmatched. The CDR3 sequence is 14 residues long. Germline CDR1 reads SGHTA; CDR2 reads FQGNSA. The CDR3 protein is CASSLGGQGPEAFF. CDR3 coding DNA: TGTGCCAGCAGCTTAGGGGGACAGGGCCCTGAAGCTTTCTTT.

The table lists this clone with a few counts. The chain joins TRBV10-1 to TRBJ2-7, with D perhaps matching TRBD1 (5 bases). The CDR3 totals 12 residues. Trimming left V 6 bases short and J 7 bases short, with 13 bases between. Per the germline V gene, CDR1 is WNHNN and CDR2 is SYGVQD (reference sequence). CDR3 in DNA: TGCGCCAGCAGGTCAGGGTTGGGGGAGCAGTACTTC. Translated: CASRSGLGEQYF.

V is TRBV19 and J is TRBJ2-3; TRBD1 matches at 9 bases. The germline V gene encodes CDR1 LNHDA and CDR2 SQIVND (reference sequence). CDR3 size: 13 residues. With 6 bases clipped from V and 10 bases from J, the junction kept 8 bases outside the gene matches. The CDR3, as DNA: TGTGCCAGTAGCTCGGACAGGGGAAATGCGCAGTATTTT. This gives the protein CASSSDRGNAQYF.

This clone was seen a handful of times. V usage is TRBV11-3 and J usage is TRBJ2-4; 11 bases map to TRBD2. The CDR3 runs 18 residues. Germline loops: CDR1 SGHNT, CDR2 YENEEA. J gave up 5 bases and V 3 bases, and 12 bases lay outside the gene matches. In DNA, the CDR3 is TGTGCCAGCAGCTTCACCGGGACTAGCGGATCGGGGCAAAACATTCAGTACTTC. The encoded protein is CASSFTGTSGSGQNIQYF.

The rearrangement joins TRBV7-3 to TRBJ1-5; D may be TRBD1 (5 bases). This CDR3 spans 18 amino acids. The germline V gene has CDR1 SGHTA and CDR2 FQGTGA. V was shortened by 6 bases and J by 2 bases, with 23 bases between the two germline ends. The CDR3 loop is CASSPNMGLLQGNQPQHF. For the CDR3, the DNA is TGTGCCAGCAGTCCCAACATGGGACTTTTACAGGGCAATCAGCCCCAGCATTTT.